Sequencing of this TCR beta chain was carried out in a study of blood T cell repertoires in COVID-19. Study-wide background: Donors in the United States, Italy and Spain gave samples during acute or convalescent COVID-19.

The method was immunoSEQ multiplex PCR; TCRdb's version includes in-frame clones alone and lacks a portion of them. The repertoire has around 500,000 clones, 88% of them found once; the top ten carry under 9.5%. Germline V CDR1 and CDR2: SGHTA, FQGNSA. V lost 5 bases and J lost 0; bases outside the gene matches: 4. The CDR3 consists of 15 residues. This chain uses TRBV7-2 with TRBJ1-5, with 7 bases fitting TRBD1. This TCR derives from a woman aged 55-69 years who had recovered from COVID-19. The sample taken for sequencing was PBMCs or T cells enriched from blood (not recorded which). This chain's CDR3 is CASSPGTVSNQPQHF. CDR3 bases: TGTGCCAGCAGCCCGGGGACAGTTAGCAATCAGCCCCAGCATTTT. Together with reference TRBV7-2 and TRBJ1-5, the CDR3 gives the full variable domain: GAGVSQSPSNKVTEKGKDVELRCDPISGHTALYWYRQSLGQGLEFLIYFQGNSAPDKSGLPSDRFSAERTGGSVSTLTIQRTQQEDSAVYLCASSPGTVSNQPQHFGDGTRLSIL.